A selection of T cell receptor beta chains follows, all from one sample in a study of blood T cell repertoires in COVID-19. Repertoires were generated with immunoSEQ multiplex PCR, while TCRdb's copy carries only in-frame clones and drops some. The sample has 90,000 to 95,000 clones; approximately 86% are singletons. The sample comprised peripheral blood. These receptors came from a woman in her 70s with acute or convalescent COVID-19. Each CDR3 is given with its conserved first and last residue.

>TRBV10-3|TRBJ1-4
CAASGQGTNEKLFF
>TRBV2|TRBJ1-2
CASSKDSYGYTF
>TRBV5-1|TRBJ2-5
CASRQEVLETQYF
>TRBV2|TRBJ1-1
CASSVDKNTEAFF
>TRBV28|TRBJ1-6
CASSLTGENSPLHF
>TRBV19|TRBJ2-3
CASSMGQMGTSGRTQFLMQYF
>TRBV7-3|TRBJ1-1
CASSTGFGSTEAFF
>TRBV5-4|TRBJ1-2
CAGRQGGNYGYTF
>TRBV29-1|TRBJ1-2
CSVDTTGWNGYTF
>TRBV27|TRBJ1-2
CASGHRVDYGYTF
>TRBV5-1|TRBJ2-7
CASSITVPSYEQYF
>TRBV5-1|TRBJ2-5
CASSPGLRLETQYF
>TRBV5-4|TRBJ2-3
CASSLRGDTQYF
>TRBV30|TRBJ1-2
CAWSSDRGTGYTF
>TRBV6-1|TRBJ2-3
CASSEAAFGTGGKDTQYF
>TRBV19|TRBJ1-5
CASTIRVLNQPQHF
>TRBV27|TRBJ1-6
CASSFQGLNSPLHF
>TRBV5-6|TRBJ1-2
CASSLHRGENGYTF
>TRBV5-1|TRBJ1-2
CASSSDYGYTF
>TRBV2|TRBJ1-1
CASSSGGTEAFF
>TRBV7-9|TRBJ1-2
CASSLASGNYGYTF
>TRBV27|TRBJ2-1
CASSLVPSDSYNEQFF
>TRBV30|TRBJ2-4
CAWRGMGGDIQYF
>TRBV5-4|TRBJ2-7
CASSLVWREATEQYF
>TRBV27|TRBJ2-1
CASSLVPSSGSSYNEQFF
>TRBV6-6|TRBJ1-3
CASSAGGLASGNTIYF
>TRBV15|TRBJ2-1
CATSSETGNYNEQFF
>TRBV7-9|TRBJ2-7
CASSLDPSGVSYEQYF
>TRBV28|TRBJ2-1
CASSPLAQLLGNEQFF
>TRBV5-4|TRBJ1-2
CASSPTVNYGYTF
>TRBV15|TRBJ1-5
CATSTSGVSNQPQHF
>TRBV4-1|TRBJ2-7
CASSQASTGAYEQYF
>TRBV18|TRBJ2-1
CASSTPSGYSYNEQFF
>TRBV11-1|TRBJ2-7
CASSLNRATYEQYF
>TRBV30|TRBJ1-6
CAWRTEYNSPLHF
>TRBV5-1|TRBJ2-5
CASSSGLAGTLQETQYF
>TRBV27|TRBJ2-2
CASSPTGDGELFF
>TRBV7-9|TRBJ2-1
CASSARTSGRAYNEQFF
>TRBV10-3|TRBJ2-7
CAISTSVIYEQYF
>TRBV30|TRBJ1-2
CVYSGTGHGYTF
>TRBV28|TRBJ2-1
CASSSQLAGGLYNEQFF